The clone carrying this T cell receptor (beta chain) showed up just once. Germline CDR1 is KGHSH and CDR2 is LQKENI. The ends lost 3 bases at V and 8 bases at J; junction bases unmatched: 6. The CDR3 sequence is 16 residues long. These data are taken from a study of blood T cell repertoires in COVID-19. The overall study: Nucleic acid was either cDNA or gDNA, and it came from T cells, B-cell-depleted T cells, or PBMCs.

Per the original data handling: Reference gene primer amplification gave estimated nucleated cell counts. TCRdb's copy holds only in-frame clones and misses some; the assay was immunoSEQ multiplex PCR. The DNA was the basis for D and trimming; V, J and clone size are from that table. Seen here are 200,000 to 300,000 clones, roughly 89% observed once, and the top ten hold roughly 3.7%. The study recruited people aged roughly 18 to 100 years across 24 US areas. Clinical histories supplied by participants themselves formed the basis of cohort assignment. The origin of this receptor is a woman in her 30s who had recovered from COVID-19. The source material was PBMCs or T cells enriched from blood (not recorded which). The chain carries TRBV18 and TRBJ1-6, with 11 bases aligning to TRBD1. The CDR3 here is CASSPADRGRDSPLHF. CDR3 sequence (DNA): TGTGCCAGCTCACCCGCGGACAGGGGGCGGGATTCACCCCTCCACTTT.